Below are 7 T cell receptor beta chains sequenced from a single sample in a study of shared clonotypes between healthy human individuals (dated by TCRdb to between 2020 and 2021). Library method: the immunoSEQ multiplex PCR assay. Here the immuneACCESS table is served through TCRdb, limited to in-frame sequences with V and J called. Missing clones are a known gap in these copies; in checked studies unresolved V genes cover under half, and the rest lacks a known reason. For this sample there are fewer than 1 million clones; 96% appear just once. The ten largest make up under 0.3% of the sample. CD8 naive samples consisted of CD45RO-negative cells that were positively selected for CCR7, yielding a CD45RA+CCR7+ population without TemRA cells. Sequencing was done on a sample of naive CD8+ T cells sorted from blood. The cell subset or site label on this specimen signifies: CD45RA+CCR7+. The receptors here all came from a man in his thirties or forties in good health.

The V call is TRBV15, the J call TRBJ2-1; D gene uncertain. The CDR3 is 18 amino acids. Germline-derived CDR1 and CDR2 are LNHNV and YYDKDF (reference sequence). Trimming stripped 4 bases from V and 4 bases from J, with 23 bases between. Here the CDR3 reads CATSITPPRVNAYNEQFF. The CDR3, as DNA: TGTGCCACCAGCATTACCCCCCCTAGGGTTAACGCATACAATGAGCAGTTCTTC. Supplemented by reference TRBV15 and TRBJ2-1, the full variable domain reads DAMVIQNPRYQVTQFGKPVTLSCSQTLNHNVMYWYQQKSSQAPKLLFHYYDKDFNNEADTPDNFQSRRPNTSFCFLDIRSPGLGDTAMYLCATSITPPRVNAYNEQFFGPGTRLTVL.

J is TRBJ2-1 and V is TRBV14, with TRBD2 matching 7 bases. Germline lookup yields CDR1 SGHDN and CDR2 FVKESK. V lost 1 base, J lost 9 bases, and 12 bases stayed unmatched. CDR3 length: 16 amino acids. This chain's CDR3 is CASSQVRDYFGFEQFF. The CDR3 DNA reads TGTGCCAGCAGCCAAGTACGGGACTACTTTGGCTTTGAGCAGTTCTTC.

The chain carries TRBV7-9 and TRBJ1-4; D remains unclear. The CDR3 sequence is 12 residues long. V lost 5 bases and J lost 8, with 9 bases in between. CDR1 and CDR2 from the germline V gene are SEHNR and FQNEAQ (reference sequence). Here the CDR3 reads CASSPGREKLFF. The CDR3 region has the DNA TGTGCCAGCAGCCCCGGTCGGGAAAAACTGTTTTTT.

This sequence joins TRBV5-8 and TRBJ2-7; no clear D gene. CDR3 length: 14 amino acids. V lost 4 bases to trimming and J lost 6 bases, with 17 bases between them. Germline V gives CDR1 SGHTS, CDR2 YDEGEE. This CDR3 reads CASSLFSTPLEQYF. DNA for the CDR3: TGTGCCAGCAGCCTGTTCTCCACTCCACTCGAGCAGTACTTC.

In this sample, this clone turned up once. V gene TRBV7-9 combines with J gene TRBJ1-2; 7 bases line up with TRBD1. Per the germline V gene, CDR1 is SEHNR and CDR2 is FQNEAQ (reference sequence). After removal of 5 bases from V and 6 bases from J, the junction contained 9 bases not matched to a gene. This CDR3 comprises 14 residues. The CDR3 bases are TGTGCCAGCAGCGAAATACAGGGGTTCCATGGCTACACCTTC. Its protein is CASSEIQGFHGYTF. The entire variable domain, with the rest obtained from reference TRBV7-9 and TRBJ1-2, is as follows: DTGVSQNPRHKITKRGQNVTFRCDPISEHNRLYWYRQTLGQGPEFLTYFQNEAQLEKSRLLSDRFSAERPKGSFSTLEIQRTEQGDSAMYLCASSEIQGFHGYTFGSGTRLTVV.

The V and J genes are TRBV27 and TRBJ2-1; D possibly corresponds to TRBD2 (6 bases). Germline-derived CDR1 and CDR2 are MNHEY and SMNVEV (reference sequence). The CDR3 has 13 residues. Trimming took 4 bases from V and 7 from J, leaving 11 bases between them. The CDR3 bases are TGTGCCAGCAGTTGGGGACTTTCTAATGAGCAGTTCTTC. Amino acid sequence: CASSWGLSNEQFF.

This chain joins TRBV15 and TRBJ2-1, with a weak D call TRBD2 (5 bases). Between the trimmed V and J ends, which lost 3 bases and 14 bases, there was a span of 17 bases. Per germline, CDR1 LNHNV and CDR2 YYDKDF (reference sequence). This CDR3 has 13 residues. The CDR3 reads CATSSAGGLEKFF. The CDR3 region has the DNA TGTGCCACCAGCAGCGCGGGCGGACTTGAAAAGTTCTTC.